Presented here are 27 T cell receptor beta chains from one specimen sequenced in a study of cytomegalovirus exposure and HLA in healthy donors (dated 2017 in TCRdb). Preparation of the library involved the immunoSEQ multiplex PCR assay. The multiplex PCR relied on a mix of 60 forward primers for TCR Vbeta segments and 13 reverse primers for TCR Jbeta segments. TCRdb obtained this table from immuneACCESS and retained in-frame rearrangements with V and J assigned. These tables miss some clones; where compared with another copy, unresolved V genes account for less than half of the shortfall, and the remainder is unexplained. Within this sample are 150,000 to 200,000 clones, with more than 70% of them counted one time only. In total, the top ten clones hold about 1.4% of the sample. Material for sequencing was PBMCs. These receptors were taken from a girl between 10 and 17 years old in good health and CMV-seronegative.

This rearrangement joins TRBV18 to TRBJ1-2; D perhaps matches TRBD1 (5 bases). CDR1 is KGHSH, CDR2 LQKENI, per germline. Trimming shortened V by 2 bases and J by 8 bases, and 15 bases separated the two germline ends. This CDR3 is 14 amino acids long. CDR3 region: CASSPTGSQGGYTF. The CDR3 DNA reads TGTGCCAGCTCACCAACAGGATCTCAAGGCGGCTACACCTTC.

In its sample, this clone was seen a few times. The chain is built from TRBV19 and TRBJ1-1, with D maybe TRBD1 (6 bases). V shed 5 bases and J shed 4 bases, with 11 bases lying between them. CDR1 is LNHDA and CDR2 is SQIVND in the germline V gene (reference sequence). The CDR3 runs to 13 residues. CDR3 in DNA: TGTGCCAGTAGTCAGGGAGGGGGCACTGAAGCTTTCTTT. Encoded protein: CASSQGGGTEAFF.

This clone was detected once. The rearrangement links TRBV28 to TRBJ2-7; D is possibly TRBD1 (6 bases). CDR3 length: 13 residues. Trimming pared 4 bases from V and 4 bases from J, leaving 11 bases between. CDR1 is MDHEN and CDR2 is SYDVKM in the germline V gene. The CDR3 nucleotides read TGTGCCAGCAGTTCAGGGGTCTTTTACGAGCAGTACTTC. Its protein is CASSSGVFYEQYF.

The chain uses TRBV9 and TRBJ2-5, with D possibly TRBD2 on 5 matching bases. The J call may be in error: the DNA end matches TRBJ2-7 better. The CDR3 contains 15 residues. Germline assignment: CDR1 SGDLS and CDR2 YYNGEE. The CDR3, as DNA: TGTGCCAGCAGCGTAGGAGTCAGCGGAATCAACGAGCAGTACTTC. Its protein product is CASSVGVSGINEQYF.

This chain uses TRBV29-1 with TRBJ2-1; 9 nucleotides agree with TRBD1. From germline, CDR1 is SQVTM and CDR2 ANQGSEA. The V and J ends lost 8 bases and 10 bases, in that order; junction bases with no gene match: 6. This CDR3 region has 11 residues. CDR3 amino acids: CSSRDRVEQFF. The CDR3 DNA follows: TGCAGCTCCCGGGACAGGGTCGAGCAGTTCTTC.

The gene calls are TRBV7-9 and TRBJ1-1; the D gene is possibly TRBD1 (6 bases). From germline, CDR1 is SEHNR and CDR2 FQNEAQ (reference sequence). V was cut by 5 bases and J by 1 base, with 11 bases left in between. The CDR3 is 14 residues long. The CDR3 DNA reads TGTGCCAGCAGCCCCGGGACAAAGAACACTGAAGCTTTCTTT. Its translation is CASSPGTKNTEAFF.

The V gene is TRBV29-1, the J gene TRBJ1-1; the D gene is possibly TRBD1 (5 bases). V gave up 4 bases and J gave up 6 bases, with 18 bases separating them. CDR1 SQVTM and CDR2 ANQGSEA come from the germline V gene. The CDR3 loop spans 14 amino acids. Here the CDR3 reads CSVVWGGVGAEAFF. The CDR3 bases are TGCAGCGTTGTGTGGGGGGGGGTTGGCGCTGAAGCTTTCTTT.

This sequence joins TRBV6-6 and TRBJ1-4; 10 bases are shared with TRBD1. Looked up from germline, CDR1 is MNHNY and CDR2 is SVGAGI (reference sequence). V dropped 6 bases and J dropped 7; count of bases not matched to a gene: 5. This CDR3 has 14 amino acids. In nucleotides, the CDR3 is TGTGCCAGCAGGATGGGACAGGGGAGTGAAAAACTGTTTTTT. Protein product: CASRMGQGSEKLFF.

This rearrangement joins TRBV2 to TRBJ2-1; TRBD2 is a possible D gene (5 bases). The ends were cut back, 4 bases at V and 1 base at J, with 14 bases in the middle. Per germline, CDR1 SNHLY and CDR2 FYNNEI. The CDR3 sequence is 16 residues long. CDR3: CASSAEDAYSYNEQFF. DNA for the CDR3: TGTGCCAGCAGTGCGGAGGACGCTTATTCCTACAATGAGCAGTTCTTC.

V is TRBV2 and J is TRBJ2-3; perhaps TRBD2 as D (6 bases). This CDR3 contains 15 residues. The germline CDR1 and CDR2 sequences are SNHLY and FYNNEI. Trimming removed 9 bases at V and 5 bases at J, with 21 bases between. CDR3 DNA sequence: TGTGCCAGGATCACCTCCGGGGGTAGGCAAGATACGCAGTATTTT. This translates into CARITSGGRQDTQYF.

In this sample, this clone turned up once. This chain joins TRBV19 and TRBJ1-5; D uncertain. Germline V CDR1 and CDR2: LNHDA, SQIVND (reference sequence). This CDR3 has 13 amino acids. V lost 3 bases and J 8 bases, leaving 11 bases between the germline ends. CDR3 DNA sequence: TGTGCCAGTAGTATGGCCCCCGAAGAGCCCCAGCATTTT. Translating gives CASSMAPEEPQHF.

The CDR3 reads CASSPRTPDNYGYTF. The CDR3 nucleotides are TGTGCCAGCTCACCGCGGACACCCGATAACTATGGCTACACCTTC. The V call is TRBV18, the J call TRBJ1-2; the D gene is possibly TRBD1 (5 bases). Germline CDR1 reads KGHSH; CDR2 reads LQKENI. V lost 3 bases and J 1 base, leaving 12 bases between the germline ends. The CDR3 length is 15 residues.

The CDR3 sequence: CASSSTGYEYGYTF. The CDR3 DNA reads TGTGCCAGCAGCTCGACAGGGTACGAGTATGGCTACACCTTC. The rearrangement joins TRBV5-6 to TRBJ1-2, with TRBD1 matching 7 bases. The ends lost 3 bases at V and 5 bases at J; junction bases unmatched: 7. This CDR3 has 14 amino acids. Per germline, CDR1 SGHDT and CDR2 YYEEEE.

The genes are TRBV18 and TRBJ1-2, with 7 nucleotides matching TRBD1. The germline V gene encodes CDR1 KGHSH and CDR2 LQKENI. The CDR3 spans 14 residues. V gave up 2 bases and J gave up 4 bases; unmatched junction bases: 4. The CDR3 spells CASSPDRAIYGYTF. The CDR3, as DNA: TGTGCCAGCTCACCAGACAGGGCTATCTATGGCTACACCTTC.

This chain connects TRBV10-2 to TRBJ1-1, with D unresolved. Trimming removed 4 bases at V and 9 bases at J, with 12 bases between. The CDR3 sequence is 12 residues long. Germline CDR1 and CDR2: WSHSY and SAAADI. The CDR3 spells CASSGAETKAFF. CDR3 nucleotide sequence: TGCGCCAGCAGTGGGGCAGAAACAAAAGCTTTCTTT.

J is TRBJ1-5 and V is TRBV2, with D perhaps TRBD1 (6 bases). CDR1 is SNHLY, CDR2 FYNNEI, per germline. V lost 3 bases, J lost 8 bases, and 17 bases lay in between. There are 15 residues in the CDR3. The CDR3: CASSESGARNEPQHF. In DNA form, the CDR3 reads TGTGCCAGCAGTGAGTCAGGGGCGCGGAATGAGCCCCAGCATTTT. Full variable domain (remainder filled in from reference TRBV2 and TRBJ1-5): EPEVTQTPSHQVTQMGQEVILRCVPISNHLYFYWYRQILGQKVEFLVSFYNNEISEKSEIFDDQFSVERPDGSNFTLKIRSTKLEDSAMYFCASSESGARNEPQHFGDGTRLSIL.

This chain uses TRBV15 with TRBJ1-2, with 7 nucleotides matching TRBD1. J lost 1 base, V lost 2 bases, and 10 bases had no gene match. Germline lookup yields CDR1 LNHNV and CDR2 YYDKDF (reference sequence). The CDR3 totals 17 residues. The CDR3: CATSRSGQARNNYGYTF. DNA for the CDR3: TGTGCCACCAGCAGATCTGGACAGGCTCGAAATAACTATGGCTACACCTTC.

This clone has only one observation. The V call is TRBV27, the J call TRBJ1-6, with a possible D match to TRBD1 (6 bases). This CDR3 region has 16 residues. V lost 6 bases and J lost 6, with 18 bases in between. In germline, CDR1 is MNHEY, CDR2 SMNVEV (reference sequence). CDR3 sequence (DNA): TGTGCCAGCAGCCAACAGGGTTTGAGAGCTAATTCACCCCTCCACTTT. It translates to CASSQQGLRANSPLHF.

This chain uses TRBV9 with TRBJ1-1; no definite D call. Germline V gene sequence: CDR1 SGDLS, CDR2 YYNGEE. Trimming pared 0 bases from V and 5 bases from J, leaving 11 bases between. The CDR3 is 14 amino acids. The CDR3 loop reads CASSVESTGTEAFF. CDR3 sequence (DNA): TGTGCCAGCAGCGTAGAGAGCACGGGGACTGAAGCTTTCTTT.

V and J are TRBV19 and TRBJ2-7, with D perhaps TRBD1 (5 bases). Deletions cut 3 bases from V and 0 bases from J, with 15 bases between. Germline V gene data show CDR1 as LNHDA and CDR2 as SQIVND (reference sequence). The CDR3 totals 16 residues. The CDR3 region is CASSIKDTSFSYEQYF. CDR3 DNA sequence: TGTGCCAGTAGTATCAAGGACACCTCGTTCTCCTACGAGCAGTACTTC.

V usage is TRBV5-1 and J usage is TRBJ1-2; 9 nucleotides align to TRBD1. CDR3 length: 13 residues. Germline CDR1 SGHRS, CDR2 YFSETQ. V shed 4 bases, J shed 7 bases, and the junction held 5 bases outside the gene matches. The CDR3 nucleotides read TGCGCCAGCAGCCAGGGACAGGGCGCTGGCTACACCTTC. It specifies CASSQGQGAGYTF.

The CDR3 sequence is CASSSRGGALNGEKLFF. In DNA form, the CDR3 reads TGCGCCAGCAGCTCTAGAGGGGGGGCGCTTAATGGTGAAAAACTGTTTTTT. The J gene is TRBJ1-4, the V gene TRBV5-1; tentative D call: TRBD1 (6 bases). The CDR3 has 17 amino acids. Germline V CDR1 and CDR2: SGHRS, YFSETQ. V lost 3 bases to trimming and J lost 7 bases, with 22 bases between them.

Of note for this clone: The sample contains more than one DNA sequence encoding this CDR3. The chain recombines TRBV5-1 with TRBJ2-7; a weak D match, TRBD1 (5 bases). The CDR3 has 11 amino acids. The V gene's germline CDR1 is SGHRS and CDR2 YFSETQ. Trimming left V 3 bases short and J 6 bases short, with 7 bases between. CDR3 DNA sequence: TGCGCCAGCAGCTGGGGCGGCGAGCAGTACTTC. Translating gives CASSWGGEQYF.

The chain couples TRBV5-1 to TRBJ1-2; 12 bases line up with TRBD1. Germline trimming cut 4 bases from V and 6 bases from J; bases unmatched to any gene: 4. Germline-derived CDR1 and CDR2 are SGHRS and YFSETQ. The CDR3 runs to 14 residues. This CDR3 reads CASSPGQGADGYTF. The CDR3 DNA is TGCGCCAGCAGCCCGGGACAGGGGGCCGATGGCTACACCTTC.

This chain links TRBV2 with TRBJ2-1, with 7 bases matching TRBD2. Germline lookup yields CDR1 SNHLY and CDR2 FYNNEI. CDR3 length: 14 amino acids. V lost 11 bases to trimming and J lost 2 bases; unmatched junction nucleotides: 9. Here the CDR3 reads CASAGLAAYNEQFF. CDR3 coding DNA: TGTGCCTCCGCCGGCCTAGCGGCCTACAATGAGCAGTTCTTC.

This chain links TRBV10-3 with TRBJ2-5, with D maybe TRBD2 (6 bases). The CDR3 sequence is 15 residues long. V lost 2 bases to trimming and J lost 3 bases, with 13 bases between them. Per germline, CDR1 ENHRY and CDR2 SYGVKD. Here the CDR3 DNA reads TGTGCCATCAGTGAGGTGGGAGGCGAGGAAGAGACCCAGTACTTC. Its protein product is CAISEVGGEEETQYF.

This clone was counted only a few times. This chain joins TRBV4-1 and TRBJ2-7, with 12 bases fitting TRBD1. Germline CDR1 and CDR2: MGHRA and YSYEKL. This CDR3 comprises 16 residues. The V segment lost 4 bases and the J segment 6 bases; nucleotides outside the gene matches: 10. CDR3 protein: CASSPLPGQGAGEQYF. The CDR3 region has the DNA TGCGCCAGCAGCCCCCTCCCGGGACAGGGGGCGGGCGAGCAGTACTTC.